This T cell receptor (beta chain) was recorded in a study of beta chain features in type 1 diabetes. The study, taken as a whole, reports: TCRB rearrangement may or may not be influenced by HLA type; here this remained unresolved. Patients with Type 1 diabetes showed moderately but significantly shorter TCRB CDR3s in all four CD4+ subsets.

Germline CDR1 reads KGHSH; CDR2 reads LQKENI. This CDR3 is built from 15 residues. Trimming took 3 bases from V and 0 from J, leaving 11 bases between them. Only a few counts were recorded for this clone. Antigen specificity is unknown. Every isolated RNA sample was fully reverse transcribed, so sequencing captured expressed TCRB transcripts. Clones were sequenced by immunoSEQ multiplex PCR, and TCRdb holds only the in-frame ones, with some missing. The sample includes approximately 250,000 clones, about a tenth of them seen just once. Sequencing was carried out using naive CD4+ T cells from blood. The chain combines TRBV18 with TRBJ2-5, with a possible D match to TRBD1 (6 bases). This TCR derives from a young man with type 1 diabetes. Here the CDR3 reads CASSPPGQYQETQYF. For the CDR3, the DNA is TGTGCCAGCTCACCGCCCGGACAGTACCAAGAGACCCAGTACTTC. The full variable domain, with the rest looked up from reference TRBV18 and TRBJ2-5, is NAGVMQNPRHLVRRRGQEARLRCSPMKGHSHVYWYRQLPEEGLKFMVYLQKENIIDESGMPKERFSAEFPKEGPSILRIQQVVRGDSAAYFCASSPPGQYQETQYFGPGTRLLVL.